The clone carrying this T cell receptor (beta chain) has a count of ten or more. What it binds is unknown. The V gene lost 5 bases and the J gene lost 2 bases, with 3 bases spanning the gap. The germline V gene has CDR1 SGHRS and CDR2 YFSETQ. This CDR3 has 11 amino acids. This sample's time point: newly diagnosed GD, antithyroid drugs for less than 3 months. Construction of the TCR library relied on RNA isolated from PBMCs. The data were obtained in a study of regulatory T cells in long-lasting Graves disease. At the level of the study: Duration of antithyroid drug therapy among newly diagnosed Graves' patients was under 3 months. Findings and limits, study-wide: Less diverse TCR repertoires were seen in persistent Graves' patients than in newly diagnosed ones. Persistent disease preferred TRBV28, TRBJ1-2 and TRBJ2-5.

Relying on iRepertoire HTBI primers and Arm-PCR of CDR3 regions, the team built TCR beta libraries. TCRdb fed the multiplex PCR reads into MiXCR, producing one record per CDR3 protein. The sample carries some 500,000 distinct CDR3 sequences, about 14% recorded once. The same data also contributed to another study, on T cells in Graves' hyperthyroidism and ophthalmopathy. From that second work: First-round RT-PCR of the TCR CDR3 relied on the HTBI primer set.

This sequence was found in a man aged 25-40 years with Graves disease. V usage is TRBV5-1 and J usage is TRBJ2-3; D not resolved. The input for sequencing was peripheral blood mononuclear cells (PBMCs), taken at new diagnosis, from a patient treated with antithyroid drugs. CDR3 bases: TGCGCCAGCAGACTCACAGATACGCAGTATTTT. This codes for CASRLTDTQYF.